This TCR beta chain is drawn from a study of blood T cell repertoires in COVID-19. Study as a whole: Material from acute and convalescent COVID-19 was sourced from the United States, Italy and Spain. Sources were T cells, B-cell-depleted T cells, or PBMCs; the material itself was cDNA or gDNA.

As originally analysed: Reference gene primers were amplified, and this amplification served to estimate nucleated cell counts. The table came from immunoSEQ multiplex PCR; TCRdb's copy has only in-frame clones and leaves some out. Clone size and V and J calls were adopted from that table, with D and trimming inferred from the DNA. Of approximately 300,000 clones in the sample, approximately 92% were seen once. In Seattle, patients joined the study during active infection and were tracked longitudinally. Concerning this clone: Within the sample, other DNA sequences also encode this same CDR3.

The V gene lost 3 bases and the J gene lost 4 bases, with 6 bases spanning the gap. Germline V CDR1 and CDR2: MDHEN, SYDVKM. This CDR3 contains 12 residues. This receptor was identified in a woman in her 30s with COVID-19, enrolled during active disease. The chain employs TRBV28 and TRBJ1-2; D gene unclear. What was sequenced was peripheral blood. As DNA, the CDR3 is TGTGCCAGCAGTTTCCGGGGCTATGGCTACACCTTC. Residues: CASSFRGYGYTF.